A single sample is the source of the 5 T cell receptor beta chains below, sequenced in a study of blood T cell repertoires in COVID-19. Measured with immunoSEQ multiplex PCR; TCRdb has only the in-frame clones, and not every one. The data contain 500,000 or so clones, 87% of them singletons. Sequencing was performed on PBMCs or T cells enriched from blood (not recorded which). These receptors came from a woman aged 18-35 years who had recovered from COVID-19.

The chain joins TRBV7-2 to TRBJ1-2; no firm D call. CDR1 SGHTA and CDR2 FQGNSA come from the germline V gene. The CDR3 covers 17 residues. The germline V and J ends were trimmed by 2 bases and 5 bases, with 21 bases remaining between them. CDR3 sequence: CASSLSLAVPSPYGYTF. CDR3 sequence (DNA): TGTGCCAGCAGCTTATCTCTGGCCGTTCCTTCCCCATATGGCTACACCTTC.

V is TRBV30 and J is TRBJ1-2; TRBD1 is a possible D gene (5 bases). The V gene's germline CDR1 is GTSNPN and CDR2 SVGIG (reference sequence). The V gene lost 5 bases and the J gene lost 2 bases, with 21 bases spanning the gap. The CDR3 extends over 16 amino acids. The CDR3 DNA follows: TGTGCCTGGGGGGGTTGGGGCCTACCTTCCAACTATGGCTACACCTTC. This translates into CAWGGWGLPSNYGYTF.

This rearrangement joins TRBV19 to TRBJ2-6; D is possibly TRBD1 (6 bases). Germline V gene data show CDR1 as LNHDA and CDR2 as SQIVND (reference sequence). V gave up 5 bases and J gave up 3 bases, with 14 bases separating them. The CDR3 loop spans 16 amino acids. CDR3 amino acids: CASSFRGTGGANVLTF. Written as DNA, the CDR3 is TGTGCCAGTAGTTTCAGGGGCACGGGTGGGGCCAACGTCCTGACTTTC.

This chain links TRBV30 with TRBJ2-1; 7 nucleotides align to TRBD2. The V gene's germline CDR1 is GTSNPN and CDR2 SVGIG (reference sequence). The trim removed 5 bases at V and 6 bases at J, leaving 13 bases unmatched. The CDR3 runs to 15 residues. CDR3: CAWLHDLADRNEQFF. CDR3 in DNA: TGTGCCTGGCTGCATGACCTAGCGGACCGCAATGAGCAGTTCTTC.

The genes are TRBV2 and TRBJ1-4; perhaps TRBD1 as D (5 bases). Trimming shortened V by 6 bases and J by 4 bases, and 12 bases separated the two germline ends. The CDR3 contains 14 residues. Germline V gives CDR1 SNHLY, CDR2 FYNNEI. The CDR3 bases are TGTGCCAGCAGAGGGGAGGTTGGTAATGAAAAACTGTTTTTT. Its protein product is CASRGEVGNEKLFF.